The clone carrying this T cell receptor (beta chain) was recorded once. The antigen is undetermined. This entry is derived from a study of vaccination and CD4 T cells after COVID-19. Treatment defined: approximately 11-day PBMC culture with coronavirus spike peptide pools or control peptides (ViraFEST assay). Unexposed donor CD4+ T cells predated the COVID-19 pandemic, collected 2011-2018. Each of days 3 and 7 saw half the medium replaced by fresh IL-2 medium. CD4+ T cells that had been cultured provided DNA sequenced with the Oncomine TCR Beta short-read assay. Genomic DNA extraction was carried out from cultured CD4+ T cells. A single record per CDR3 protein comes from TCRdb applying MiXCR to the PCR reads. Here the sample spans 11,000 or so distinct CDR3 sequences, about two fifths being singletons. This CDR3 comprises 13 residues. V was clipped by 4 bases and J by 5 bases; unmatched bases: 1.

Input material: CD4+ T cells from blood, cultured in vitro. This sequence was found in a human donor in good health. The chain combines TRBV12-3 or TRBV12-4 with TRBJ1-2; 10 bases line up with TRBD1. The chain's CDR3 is CASSWDRGYGYTF. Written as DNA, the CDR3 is TGTGCCAGCAGTTGGGACAGGGGATATGGCTACACCTTC.